This T cell receptor (beta chain) derives from a study of blood T cell repertoires in COVID-19. Across the whole study: The study drew acute and convalescent COVID-19 samples from the United States, Italy and Spain. T cells, B-cell-depleted T cells, or PBMCs provided the cDNA or gDNA that served as material.

Per the authors' pipeline: Using reference gene primer amplification, nucleated cell counts were estimated. Sequenced by immunoSEQ multiplex PCR; TCRdb stores in-frame clones only, minus some. The V and J calls and clone size come from that table; D and trimming were worked out from the DNA. This table has more than 100,000 clones, less than 90% appearing once. The CDR3 has 15 residues. V lost 4 bases and J lost 1, with 13 bases in between. Germline assignment: CDR1 SGHDT and CDR2 YYEEEE. The source material was peripheral blood. This sequence originates from a human donor in a cohort sampled during active COVID-19. The gene calls are TRBV5-6 and TRBJ2-3; a possible D gene is TRBD2 (5 bases). The CDR3 loop reads CASSLVSGGTDTQYF. The CDR3 DNA reads as TGTGCCAGCAGCCTCGTCAGCGGAGGCACAGATACGCAGTATTTT.